Presented here are 3 T cell receptor beta chains from one specimen sequenced in a study of memory CD4+ T cells and cytomegalovirus serostatus. Some clones are missing from TCRdb's copy, which holds only in-frame ones; the method was immunoSEQ multiplex PCR. The sample contains around 50,000 clones, approximately 81% of which appear only once. The sort gate was single viable CD3+CD4+CD8-CD45RO+ cells for memory CD4+ T cells. Material: memory CD4+ T cells from blood. The source of these receptors is an adult in good health and CMV-seropositive.

This clone was seen a handful of times. The rearrangement links TRBV7-8 to TRBJ2-7; TRBD2 matches 8 bases. CDR3 length: 18 amino acids. The germline V gene encodes CDR1 SGHVS and CDR2 FQNEAQ. With V trimmed by 0 bases and J by 1 base, 11 bases remained unmatched. The CDR3 loop is CASSLARTGGATSYEQYF. In nucleotides, the CDR3 is TGTGCCAGCAGCTTAGCGAGGACCGGGGGGGCCACGTCCTACGAGCAGTACTTC.

This sequence joins TRBV5-1 and TRBJ1-1; D is unresolved. Germline assignment: CDR1 SGHRS and CDR2 YFSETQ. The CDR3 totals 15 residues. Trimming took 0 bases from V and 0 from J, leaving 9 bases between them. CDR3: CASSLGDGLNTEAFF. The CDR3 coding sequence is TGCGCCAGCAGCTTGGGTGACGGTTTGAACACTGAAGCTTTCTTT.

This clone was recorded once. This CDR3 is CASSIGGAGETQYF. In nucleotides, the CDR3 is TGTGCCAGTAGTATAGGAGGGGCCGGAGAGACCCAGTACTTC. The chain links TRBV19 to TRBJ2-5, with D perhaps given as TRBD1 or TRBD2 (5 bases each). CDR3 length: 14 residues. CDR1 and CDR2 from the germline V gene are LNHDA and SQIVND (reference sequence). Trimming stripped 1 base from V and 4 bases from J, with 10 bases between.